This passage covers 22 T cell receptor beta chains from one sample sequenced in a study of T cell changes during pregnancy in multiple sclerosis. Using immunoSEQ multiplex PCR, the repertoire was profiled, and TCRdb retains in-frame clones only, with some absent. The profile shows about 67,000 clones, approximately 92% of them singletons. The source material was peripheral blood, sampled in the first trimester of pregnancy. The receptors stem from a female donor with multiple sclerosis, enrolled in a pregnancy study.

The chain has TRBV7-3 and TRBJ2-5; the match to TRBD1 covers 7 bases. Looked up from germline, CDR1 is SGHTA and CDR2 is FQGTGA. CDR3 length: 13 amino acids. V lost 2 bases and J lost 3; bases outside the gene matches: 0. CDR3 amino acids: CASSLGTEETQYF. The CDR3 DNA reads TGTGCCAGCAGCTTAGGGACAGAAGAGACCCAGTACTTC.

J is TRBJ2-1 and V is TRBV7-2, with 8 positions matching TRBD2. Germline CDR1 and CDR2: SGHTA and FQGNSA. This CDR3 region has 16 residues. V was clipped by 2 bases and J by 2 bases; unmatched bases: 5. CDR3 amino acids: CASSLWVSGTYNEQFF. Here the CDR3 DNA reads TGTGCCAGCAGCTTATGGGTTAGCGGGACCTACAATGAGCAGTTCTTC.

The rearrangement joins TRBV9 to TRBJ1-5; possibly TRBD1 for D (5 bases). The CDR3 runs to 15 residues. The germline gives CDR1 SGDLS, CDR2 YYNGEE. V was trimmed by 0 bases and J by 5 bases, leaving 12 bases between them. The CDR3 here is CASSVDGTRDQPQHF. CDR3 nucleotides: TGTGCCAGCAGCGTAGACGGGACTAGAGATCAGCCCCAGCATTTT.

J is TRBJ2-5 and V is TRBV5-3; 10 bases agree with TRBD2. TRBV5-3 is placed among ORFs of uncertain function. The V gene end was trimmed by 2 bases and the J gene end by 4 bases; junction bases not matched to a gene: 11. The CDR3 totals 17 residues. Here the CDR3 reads CARSFLGLAEGPETQYF. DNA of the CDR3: TGTGCCAGAAGCTTTCTCGGACTAGCGGAGGGCCCAGAGACCCAGTACTTC.

The CDR3 DNA sequence: TGTGCCATCAGCGAAGTCCAGATCGTACAGGATTACTATGGCTACACCTTC. It is translated as CAISEVQIVQDYYGYTF. This chain links TRBV10-3 with TRBJ1-2; a weak D match, TRBD1 (5 bases). The germline V gene has CDR1 ENHRY and CDR2 SYGVKD. Deletions cut 6 bases from V and 3 bases from J, with 23 bases between. The CDR3 extends over 17 amino acids.

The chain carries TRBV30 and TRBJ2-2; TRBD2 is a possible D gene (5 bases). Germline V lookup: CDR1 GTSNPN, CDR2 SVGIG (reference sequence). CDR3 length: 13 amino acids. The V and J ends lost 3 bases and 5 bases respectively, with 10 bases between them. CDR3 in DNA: TGTGCCTGGAGACCGGGAAAAACCGGGGAGCTGTTTTTT. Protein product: CAWRPGKTGELFF.

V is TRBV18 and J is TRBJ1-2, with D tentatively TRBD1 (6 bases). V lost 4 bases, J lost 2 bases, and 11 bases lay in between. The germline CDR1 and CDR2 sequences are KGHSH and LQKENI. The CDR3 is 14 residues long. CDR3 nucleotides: TGTGCCAGCTCACAATCACAGGGAAACTATGGCTACACCTTC. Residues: CASSQSQGNYGYTF. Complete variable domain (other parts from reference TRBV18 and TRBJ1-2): NAGVMQNPRHLVRRRGQEARLRCSPMKGHSHVYWYRQLPEEGLKFMVYLQKENIIDESGMPKERFSAEFPKEGPSILRIQQVVRGDSAAYFCASSQSQGNYGYTFGSGTRLTVV.

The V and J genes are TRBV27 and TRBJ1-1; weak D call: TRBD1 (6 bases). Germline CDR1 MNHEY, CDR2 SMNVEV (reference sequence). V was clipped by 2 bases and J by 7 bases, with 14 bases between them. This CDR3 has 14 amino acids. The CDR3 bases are TGTGCCAGCAGTTTACAGGGGAGGGGTAGTGAAGCTTTCTTT. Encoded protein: CASSLQGRGSEAFF.

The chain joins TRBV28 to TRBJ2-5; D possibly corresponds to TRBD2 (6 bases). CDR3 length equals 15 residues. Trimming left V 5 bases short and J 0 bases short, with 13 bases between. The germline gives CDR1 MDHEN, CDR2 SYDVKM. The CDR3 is CASSPPGLYQETQYF. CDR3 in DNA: TGTGCCAGCAGTCCGCCGGGACTGTACCAAGAGACCCAGTACTTC.

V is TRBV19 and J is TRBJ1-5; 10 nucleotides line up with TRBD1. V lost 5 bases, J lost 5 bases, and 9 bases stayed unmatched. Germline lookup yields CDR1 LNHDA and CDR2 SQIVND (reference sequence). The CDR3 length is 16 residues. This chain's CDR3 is CASSPPGQGSDQPQHF. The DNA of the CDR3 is TGTGCCAGTAGTCCTCCGGGACAGGGGTCGGATCAGCCCCAGCATTTT.

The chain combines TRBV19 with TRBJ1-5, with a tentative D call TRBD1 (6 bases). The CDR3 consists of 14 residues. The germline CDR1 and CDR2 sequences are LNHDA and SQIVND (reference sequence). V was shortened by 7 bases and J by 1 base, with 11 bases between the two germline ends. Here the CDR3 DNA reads TGTGCCAGTATTTCAGGGGCGAGCAATCAGCCCCAGCATTTT. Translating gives CASISGASNQPQHF.

The CDR3 spells CAISEGQTGYNEQFF. The CDR3 region has the DNA TGTGCCATCAGTGAGGGGCAGACGGGGTACAATGAGCAGTTCTTC. This chain uses TRBV10-3 with TRBJ2-1; perhaps TRBD2 as D (5 bases). The CDR3 runs to 15 residues. Germline lookup yields CDR1 ENHRY and CDR2 SYGVKD. Deletions cut 2 bases from V and 4 bases from J, with 12 bases between.

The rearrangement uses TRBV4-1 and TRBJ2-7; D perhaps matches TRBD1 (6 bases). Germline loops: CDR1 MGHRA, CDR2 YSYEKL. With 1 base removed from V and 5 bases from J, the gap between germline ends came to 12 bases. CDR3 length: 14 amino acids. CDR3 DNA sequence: TGCGCCAGCAGCCAAGGTACAGGGAGCAACGAGCAGTACTTC. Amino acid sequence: CASSQGTGSNEQYF.

The CDR3: CASSPGQSNTGELFF. CDR3 DNA: TGCGCCAGCAGCCCTGGACAGTCGAACACCGGGGAGCTGTTTTTT. V gene TRBV5-1 combines with J gene TRBJ2-2; maybe TRBD1 (6 bases). Germline V gives CDR1 SGHRS, CDR2 YFSETQ. V dropped 4 bases and J dropped 0 bases, with 10 bases sitting between them. The CDR3 is 15 residues long. The full variable domain, rest sourced from reference TRBV5-1 and TRBJ2-2, is KAGVTQTPRYLIKTRGQQVTLSCSPISGHRSVSWYQQTPGQGLQFLFEYFSETQRNKGNFPGRFSGRQFSNSRSEMNVSTLELGDSALYLCASSPGQSNTGELFFGEGSRLTVL.

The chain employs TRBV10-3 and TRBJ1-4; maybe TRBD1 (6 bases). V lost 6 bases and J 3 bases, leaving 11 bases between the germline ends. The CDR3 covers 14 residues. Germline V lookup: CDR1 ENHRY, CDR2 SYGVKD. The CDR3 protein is CAISEGGANEKLFF. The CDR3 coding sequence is TGTGCCATCAGCGAAGGGGGGGCTAATGAAAAACTGTTTTTT.

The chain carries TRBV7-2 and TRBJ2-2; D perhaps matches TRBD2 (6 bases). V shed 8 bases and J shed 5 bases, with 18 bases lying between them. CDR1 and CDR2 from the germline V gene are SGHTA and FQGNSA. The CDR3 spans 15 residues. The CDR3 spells CASCAAEGRTGELFF. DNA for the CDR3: TGTGCCAGCTGCGCCGCGGAAGGGAGGACCGGGGAGCTGTTTTTT.

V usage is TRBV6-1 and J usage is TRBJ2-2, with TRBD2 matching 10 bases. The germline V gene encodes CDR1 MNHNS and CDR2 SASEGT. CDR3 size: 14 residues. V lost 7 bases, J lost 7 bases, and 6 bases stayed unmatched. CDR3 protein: CASTWLAGVGELFF. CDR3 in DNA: TGTGCCAGCACGTGGCTAGCGGGAGTCGGGGAGCTGTTTTTT.

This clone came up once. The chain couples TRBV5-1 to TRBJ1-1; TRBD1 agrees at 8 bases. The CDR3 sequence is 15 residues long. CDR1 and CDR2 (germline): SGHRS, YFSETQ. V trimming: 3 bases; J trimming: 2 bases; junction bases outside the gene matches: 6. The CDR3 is CASSWTGKVNTEAFF. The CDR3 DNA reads TGCGCCAGCAGCTGGACAGGGAAGGTAAACACTGAAGCTTTCTTT.

The CDR3 coding sequence is TGTGCCAGTAGTATGGTCGGGGGGCCCCAGCATTTT. Residues: CASSMVGGPQHF. The chain uses TRBV19 and TRBJ1-5; possibly TRBD1 for D (5 bases). Trimming shortened V by 3 bases and J by 9 bases, and 9 bases separated the two germline ends. Germline CDR1 reads LNHDA; CDR2 reads SQIVND (reference sequence). The CDR3 extends over 12 amino acids. The whole variable domain, remainder taken from reference TRBV19 and TRBJ1-5, is DGGITQSPKYLFRKEGQNVTLSCEQNLNHDAMYWYRQDPGQGLRLIYYSQIVNDFQKGDIAEGYSVSREKKESFPLTVTSAQKNPTAFYLCASSMVGGPQHFGDGTRLSIL.

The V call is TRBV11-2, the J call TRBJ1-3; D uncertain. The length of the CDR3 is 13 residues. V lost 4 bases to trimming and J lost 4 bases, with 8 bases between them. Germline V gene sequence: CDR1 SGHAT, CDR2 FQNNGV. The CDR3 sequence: CASSSSLGNTIYF. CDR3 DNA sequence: TGTGCCAGCAGCTCTAGCCTCGGAAACACCATATATTTT. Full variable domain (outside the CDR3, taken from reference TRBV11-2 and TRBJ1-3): EAGVAQSPRYKIIEKRQSVAFWCNPISGHATLYWYQQILGQGPKLLIQFQNNGVVDDSQLPKDRFSAERLKGVDSTLKIQPAKLEDSAVYLCASSSSLGNTIYFGEGSWLTVV.

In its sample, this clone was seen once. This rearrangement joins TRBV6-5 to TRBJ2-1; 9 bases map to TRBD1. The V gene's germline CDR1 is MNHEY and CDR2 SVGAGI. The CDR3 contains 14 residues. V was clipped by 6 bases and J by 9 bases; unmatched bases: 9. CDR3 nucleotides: TGTGCCAGCAGGAAACAGGGGGCTGAAGGTGAGCAGTTCTTC. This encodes CASRKQGAEGEQFF.

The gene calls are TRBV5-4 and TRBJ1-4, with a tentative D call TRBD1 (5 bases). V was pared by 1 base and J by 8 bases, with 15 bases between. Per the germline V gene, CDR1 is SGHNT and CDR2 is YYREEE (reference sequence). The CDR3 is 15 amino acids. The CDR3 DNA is TGTGCCAGCAGCTTGATGGGGGGAGGAGGAGAAAAACTGTTTTTT. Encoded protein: CASSLMGGGGEKLFF.